This TCR beta chain comes out of a study of shared clonotypes between healthy human individuals. In regard to this clone: Its antigen remains unknown. A much larger clone differs from this one at a single base, so this may be a read error. It is likely a read error, because the conserved phenylalanine at the end of the CDR3 is missing.

Libraries were prepared by immunoSEQ multiplex PCR; TCRdb keeps only in-frame clonotypes and omits some of them. In the table there are millions of clones, roughly 96% of which are singletons. Study conclusions and caveats: It was only blood that was sampled, and tissue repertoires likely differ. Memory subsets had estimated richness that was generally smaller than that of naive subsets. Clonotypes that were shared across four donors made up roughly 5% of naive CD4 clonotypes.

The CDR3 spans 10 residues. Trimming removed 8 bases at V and 5 bases at J, with 6 bases between. Germline V CDR1 and CDR2: MNHEY, SVGAGI. The V call is TRBV6-5, the J call TRBJ1-1, with D uncertain. This TCR was recovered from a man aged 18 to 30 in good health. The sample taken for sequencing was naive CD4+ T cells sorted from blood. The subset denotes: CD45RA+ positively selected. CDR3 in DNA: TGTGCCAGCGGCCGGACTGAAGCTTTCTCT. The encoded protein is CASGRTEAFS.